This T cell receptor beta chain was obtained from a study of cytomegalovirus exposure and HLA in healthy donors. PCR employed 60 Vbeta and 13 Jbeta primers. Per the original data handling: Approximately 11 million of tens of millions of unique TCR beta chains were shared, per a later count. Repertoires were generated with immunoSEQ multiplex PCR, while TCRdb's copy carries only in-frame clones and drops some. V and J calls and clone size follow that table, whereas D and trimming were derived from the DNA. The sample yields about 120,000 clones, approximately 80% seen once. CDR1 and CDR2 from the germline V gene are SNHLY and FYNNEI. The CDR3 has 13 residues. Deletions cut 7 bases from V and 4 bases from J, with 10 bases between. Whereas donors were nominally healthy upon sampling, unrecorded immune exposures were probable.

The clonotype originates from a woman aged 40-49 years in good health and CMV-seropositive. The specimen sequenced was PBMCs. This chain connects TRBV2 to TRBJ2-2; no reliable D call. DNA of the CDR3: TGTGCCAGCAAGGCAGACTTCACCGGGGAGCTGTTTTTT. It encodes CASKADFTGELFF.